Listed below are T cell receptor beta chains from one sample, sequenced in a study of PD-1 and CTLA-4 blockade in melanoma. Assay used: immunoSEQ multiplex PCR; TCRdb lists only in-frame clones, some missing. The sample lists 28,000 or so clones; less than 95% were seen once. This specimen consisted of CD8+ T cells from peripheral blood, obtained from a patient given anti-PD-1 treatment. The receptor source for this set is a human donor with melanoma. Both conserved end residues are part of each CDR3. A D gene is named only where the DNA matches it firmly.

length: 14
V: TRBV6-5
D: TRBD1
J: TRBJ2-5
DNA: TGTGCCAGCAGTCCACAGGGGTTGTGGGAGACCCAGTACTTC
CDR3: CASSPQGLWETQYF

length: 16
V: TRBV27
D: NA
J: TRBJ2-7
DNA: TGTGCCAGCACTTGGAGGGCGGGGGACAATTCCTACGAGCAGTACTTC
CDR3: CASTWRAGDNSYEQYF

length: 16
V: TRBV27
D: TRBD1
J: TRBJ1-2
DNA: TGTGCCAGCAGTCCAGAGGACAGGGCGACCCTAGGTGGCTACACCTTC
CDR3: CASSPEDRATLGGYTF

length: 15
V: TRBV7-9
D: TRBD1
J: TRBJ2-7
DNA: TGTGCCAGCAGTCTACCGGGACAGGGTGTCTACGAGCAGTACTTC
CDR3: CASSLPGQGVYEQYF

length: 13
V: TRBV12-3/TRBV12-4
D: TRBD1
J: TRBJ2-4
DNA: TGTGCCAGCAGTGGGGGACAGACAAACATTCAGTACTTC
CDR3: CASSGGQTNIQYF

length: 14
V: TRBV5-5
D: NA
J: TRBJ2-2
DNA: TGTGCCAGCAGCTTGTTCGGGGGTTCCGGGGAGCTGTTTTTT
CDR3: CASSLFGGSGELFF

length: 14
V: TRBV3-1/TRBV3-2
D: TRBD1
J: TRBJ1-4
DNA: TGTGCCAGCAGCCCTGGACAGGGCCAGGAAAAACTGTTTTTT
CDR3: CASSPGQGQEKLFF

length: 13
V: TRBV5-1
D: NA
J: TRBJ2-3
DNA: TGCGCCAGCAGGGACTCGGAGGCAGATACGCAGTATTTT
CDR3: CASRDSEADTQYF

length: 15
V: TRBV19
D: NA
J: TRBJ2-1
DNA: TGTGCCAGCGACCCGGGACATAGCTCCTACAATGAGCAGTTCTTC
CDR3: CASDPGHSSYNEQFF

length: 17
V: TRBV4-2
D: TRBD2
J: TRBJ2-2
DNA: TGTGCCAGCAGCCAATCAATTGCGGGGGGGCGAACCGGGGAGCTGTTTTTT
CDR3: CASSQSIAGGRTGELFF

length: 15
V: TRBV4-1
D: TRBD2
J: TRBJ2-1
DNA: TGCGCCAGCAGCCCGACTAGCGGGGGAGGGGATGAGCAGTTCTTC
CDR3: CASSPTSGGGDEQFF

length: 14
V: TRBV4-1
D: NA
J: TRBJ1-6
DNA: TGCGCCAGCAGCCAACAGTCCGGAGTGTCACCCCTCCACTTT
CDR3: CASSQQSGVSPLHF

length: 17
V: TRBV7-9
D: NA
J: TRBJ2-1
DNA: TGTGCCAGCAGCCCCTCGAGAGGGGCAGCCTCCTACAATGAGCAGTTCTTC
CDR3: CASSPSRGAASYNEQFF

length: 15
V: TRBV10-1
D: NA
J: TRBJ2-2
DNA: TGCGCCAGCAGTGGAACAGCCGAGAACACCGGGGAGCTGTTTTTT
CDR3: CASSGTAENTGELFF

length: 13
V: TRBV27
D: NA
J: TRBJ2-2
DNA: TGTGCCAGCAGTTTACTTGCGGGCGGGGAGCTGTTTTTT
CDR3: CASSLLAGGELFF

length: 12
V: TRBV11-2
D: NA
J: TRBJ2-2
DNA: TGTGCCAGCAGCTTACCTACCGGGGAGCTGTTTTTT
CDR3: CASSLPTGELFF

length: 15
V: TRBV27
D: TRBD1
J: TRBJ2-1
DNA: TGTGCCAGCAGTTCCTCTCCACAGGGGATCAATGAGCAGTTCTTC
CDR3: CASSSSPQGINEQFF

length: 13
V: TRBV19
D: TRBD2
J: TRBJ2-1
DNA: TGTGCCAGTAGTATGACTAGCTTGGATGAGCAGTTCTTC
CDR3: CASSMTSLDEQFF

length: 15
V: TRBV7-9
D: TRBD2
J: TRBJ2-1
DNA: TGTGCCAGCAGACCTAGCGGGAGTTTCCACAATGAGCAGTTCTTC
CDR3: CASRPSGSFHNEQFF

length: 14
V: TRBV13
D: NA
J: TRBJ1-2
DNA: TGTGCCAGCAGCTTAGGGCAGGGAACTTATGGCTACACCTTC
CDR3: CASSLGQGTYGYTF

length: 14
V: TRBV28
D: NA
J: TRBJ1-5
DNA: TGTGCCAGCAGTTCAGGGCGGAGGAGTCAGCCCCAGCATTTT
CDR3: CASSSGRRSQPQHF

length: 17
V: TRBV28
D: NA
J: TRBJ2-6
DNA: TGTGCCAGCAGTTCCCCCTCCGTAAACTCTGGGGCCAACGTCCTGACTTTC
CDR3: CASSSPSVNSGANVLTF

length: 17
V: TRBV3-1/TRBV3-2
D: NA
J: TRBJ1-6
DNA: TGTGCCAGCAGACCCGCCGGGAATTCGCTATATAATTCACCCCTCCACTTT
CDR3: CASRPAGNSLYNSPLHF

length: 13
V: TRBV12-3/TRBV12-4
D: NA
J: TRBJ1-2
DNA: TGTGCCAGCAGTTTCGGACAGAACTATGGCTACACCTTC
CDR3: CASSFGQNYGYTF

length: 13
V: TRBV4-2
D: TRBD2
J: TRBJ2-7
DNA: TGTGCCAGCAGCACGCTAGCGGGAAACGAGCAGTACTTC
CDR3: CASSTLAGNEQYF

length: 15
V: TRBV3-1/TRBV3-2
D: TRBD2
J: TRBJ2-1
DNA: TGTGCCAGCAGCCAAGGTACTAGCGGGAGCGATGAGCAGTTCTTC
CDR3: CASSQGTSGSDEQFF

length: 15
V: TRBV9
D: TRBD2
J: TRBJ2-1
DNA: TGTGCCAGCAGCCTTACTAGCGGGCGAACGGGGGAGCAGTTCTTC
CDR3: CASSLTSGRTGEQFF

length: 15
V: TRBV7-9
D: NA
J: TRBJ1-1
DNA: TGTGCCAGCAGCCAGTTTAGGGGGATGAACACTGAAGCTTTCTTT
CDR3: CASSQFRGMNTEAFF

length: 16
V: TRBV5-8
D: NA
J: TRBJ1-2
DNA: TGTGCCAGCAGCTCGATGGAAAGAGGGTTTAACTATGGCTACACCTTC
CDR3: CASSSMERGFNYGYTF